These 2 T cell receptor beta chains originate from one sample sequenced in a study of tumor-infiltrating lymphocytes in primary liver carcinoma (dated by TCRdb to 2015 to 2018). TRIzol reagent was used to extract blood RNA from unsorted whole blood, while the DNeasy Blood & Tissue kit provided the germline DNA. For sequencing, an Illumina HiSeq 2500 was employed. Starting from about 500 ng total RNA, TCRbeta-specific cDNA was produced by reverse transcription with a constant-region primer and ProtoScript II reverse transcriptase. Three nested multiplex PCR rounds, following a slightly modified ARM-PCR procedure, were used to build the TCRbeta libraries. Each of the first two PCR rounds ran for around 10 cycles using multiplex TRBV1-TRBV30 forward primers together with a Cbeta reverse primer. TCRdb itself trimmed the public reads at Q25 with fastp, ran MiXCR and retained productive beta chains. Each entry merges the rows of one CDR3 protein and shows their most common DNA and genes. This sample has approximately 300,000 distinct CDR3 sequences in its table, and about 62% of those were observed once. The ten largest clones take up 9% to 10% of the sample.

The material sequenced was peripheral blood. These receptors all come from a man aged 35-49 years with primary liver carcinoma and hepatitis B virus infection.

This clonotype was seen a few times. This chain connects TRBV16 to TRBJ1-4, with 7 bases that match TRBD1. V lost 4 bases, J lost 3 bases, and 5 bases stayed unmatched. There are 15 residues in the CDR3. CDR1 KGHSY and CDR2 FQNENV come from the germline V gene. CDR3 nucleotides: TGTGCCAGCAGCCGCACGGGACAGTCTAATGAAAAACTGTTTTTT. Translation: CASSRTGQSNEKLFF.

Comment on this clonotype: The germline gene is not matched at one end of the junction; a read error may be the cause. This chain links TRBV7-9 with TRBJ2-1; D remains ambiguous. The CDR3 is 13 amino acids. Germline assignment: CDR1 SEHNR and CDR2 FQNEAQ (reference sequence). CDR3 sequence (DNA): TGTGCCAGCAGCCCGCACCCCCAGGATGAGCAATTCTTC. Protein: CASSPHPQDEQFF. Full variable domain (missing parts from reference TRBV7-9 and TRBJ2-1): DTGVSQNPRHKITKRGQNVTFRCDPISEHNRLYWYRQTLGQGPEFLTYFQNEAQLEKSRLLSDRFSAERPKGSFSTLEIQRTEQGDSAMYLCASSPHPQDEQFFGPGTRLTVL.